A single sample gave rise to the 23 T cell receptor beta chains below, sequenced in a study of cytomegalovirus exposure and HLA in healthy donors (dated by TCRdb to about 2017). Library prep was done by the immunoSEQ multiplex PCR assay. For the multiplex PCR, a mixture combining 60 forward primers for TCR Vbeta segments and 13 reverse primers for TCR Jbeta segments was used. TCRdb took over this immuneACCESS table, retaining in-frame rearrangements with V and J assigned. Such tables are incomplete; in checked studies, under half of the missing clones stem from an unresolved V gene, and the remainder is unexplained. This sample gives about 200,000 clones in total; roughly 68% of them show up just once. The ten largest clonotypes hold approximately 1.8% of the sample. Sequenced material: PBMCs. The receptor source for this set is a woman aged 30 to 39 in good health and CMV-seronegative.

The chain joins TRBV5-4 to TRBJ1-1; D uncertain. Germline V gene sequence: CDR1 SGHNT, CDR2 YYREEE (reference sequence). The CDR3 spans 17 residues. V dropped 1 base and J dropped 4 bases, with 20 bases sitting between them. In nucleotides, the CDR3 is TGTGCCAGCAGCTTGCCCACCACTTCAGTGGGAGTCACTGAAGCTTTCTTT. Translating gives CASSLPTTSVGVTEAFF.

Regarding this clone: A much larger clone differs by one base, so this may be a read error. The chain carries TRBV7-9 and TRBJ2-5, with D tentatively TRBD2 (5 bases). The DNA matches TRBJ2-7 better at its end, which makes the J call doubtful. The CDR3 runs 11 residues. Germline assignment: CDR1 SEHNR and CDR2 FQNEAQ (reference sequence). The CDR3 reads CSSSVLAEQYF. DNA of the CDR3: TGTTCCAGCTCCGTTCTAGCCGAGCAGTACTTC.

This clone was picked up a small number of times. The J gene is TRBJ2-5, the V gene TRBV7-9; TRBD2 is a possible D gene (6 bases). This CDR3 has 16 amino acids. V was clipped by 2 bases and J by 0 bases, with 13 bases between them. Germline lookup yields CDR1 SEHNR and CDR2 FQNEAQ (reference sequence). The CDR3 coding sequence is TGTGCCAGCAGCTTATGGCTAGCGACGTACCAAGAGACCCAGTACTTC. Its translation is CASSLWLATYQETQYF.

This clone was seen only once. J is TRBJ1-6 and V is TRBV7-3; maybe TRBD1 (6 bases). CDR3 length: 17 amino acids. CDR1 SGHTA and CDR2 FQGTGA come from the germline V gene. The germline V and J ends were trimmed by 2 bases and 3 bases, with 14 bases remaining between them. CDR3 DNA sequence: TGTGCCAGCAGCTTAGGGCCGCCGGGACACTATAATTCACCCCTCCACTTT. Protein product: CASSLGPPGHYNSPLHF.

The chain employs TRBV7-8 and TRBJ1-5; tentatively, D is TRBD1 (5 bases). This CDR3 has 17 amino acids. Per germline, CDR1 SGHVS and CDR2 FQNEAQ. Trimming shortened V by 0 bases and J by 5 bases, and 17 bases separated the two germline ends. CDR3 coding DNA: TGTGCCAGCAGCTTAGCGATGGGGAATTGGGGCTATCAGCCCCAGCATTTT. Translation: CASSLAMGNWGYQPQHF.

This chain joins TRBV6-1 and TRBJ1-1, with TRBD1 matching over 8 bases. Germline CDR1 MNHNS, CDR2 SASEGT. Germline trimming cut 6 bases from V and 2 bases from J; bases unmatched to any gene: 5. This CDR3 region has 14 residues. This CDR3 is CASRETGANTEAFF. The CDR3 nucleotides are TGTGCCAGCAGGGAGACAGGGGCTAACACTGAAGCTTTCTTT.

The J gene is TRBJ2-1, the V gene TRBV6-4, with a weak D call TRBD1 (6 bases). The CDR3 loop spans 14 amino acids. Trimming took 3 bases from V and 6 from J, leaving 12 bases between them. Germline V gives CDR1 MRHNA, CDR2 SNTAGT. The CDR3 nucleotides read TGTGCCAGCAGTGAAAGTCCAGGGGCCAATGAGCAGTTCTTC. It translates to CASSESPGANEQFF.

This rearrangement joins TRBV19 to TRBJ1-5; 9 nucleotides agree with TRBD1. Looked up from germline, CDR1 is LNHDA and CDR2 is SQIVND (reference sequence). The CDR3 is 16 residues long. V lost 6 bases, J lost 7 bases, and 13 bases stayed unmatched. CDR3: CASSVDTGGREQPQHF. CDR3 sequence (DNA): TGTGCCAGTAGCGTTGACACAGGGGGCCGGGAACAGCCCCAGCATTTT.

A remark on this clone: Mismatch with germline at one junction end may stem from a read error. Different DNA sequences within this sample yield the same CDR3. The rearrangement uses TRBV19 and TRBJ1-4, with TRBD1 as a possible D gene (6 bases). Germline-derived CDR1 and CDR2 are LNHDA and SQIVND (reference sequence). The CDR3 sequence is 14 residues long. The CDR3 here is CASSVTGLGEKLFF. Here the CDR3 DNA reads TGTGCCAGTAGTGTCACAGGGCTGGGTGAAAAGCTGTTTTTT.

The rearrangement joins TRBV6-5 to TRBJ2-5, with 7 bases fitting TRBD1. Unmatched junction bases numbered 2, after V lost 2 bases and J lost 5 bases. The length of the CDR3 is 13 residues. In germline, CDR1 is MNHEY, CDR2 SVGAGI. The chain's CDR3 is CASSYRGLETQYF. In nucleotides, the CDR3 is TGTGCCAGCAGTTACAGGGGGCTGGAGACCCAGTACTTC.

In this sample, this clone turned up a few times. The gene calls are TRBV19 and TRBJ1-1; D is unresolved. The CDR3 has 13 amino acids. CDR1 LNHDA and CDR2 SQIVND come from the germline V gene (reference sequence). Between the trimmed V and J ends, which lost 3 bases and 4 bases, there was a span of 9 bases. The DNA for the CDR3 is TGTGCCAGTAGTATTAGGGCGGGCACTGAAGCTTTCTTT. Protein: CASSIRAGTEAFF.

The chain combines TRBV27 with TRBJ1-2; 10 nucleotides agree with TRBD1. V lost 3 bases, J lost 0 bases, and 7 bases stayed unmatched. The length of the CDR3 is 17 residues. Germline V lookup: CDR1 MNHEY, CDR2 SMNVEV (reference sequence). The CDR3 nucleotides read TGTGCCAGCAGTTTCGTAAGACAGGGGGCTTCTAACTATGGCTACACCTTC. It codes for CASSFVRQGASNYGYTF.

The chain joins TRBV5-6 to TRBJ2-7; the D gene is possibly TRBD2 (6 bases). The CDR3 contains 14 residues. V gave up 6 bases and J gave up 5 bases, with 18 bases separating them. Germline V gene sequence: CDR1 SGHDT, CDR2 YYEEEE. The CDR3 region has the DNA TGTGCCAGCAAGGCAGTCGATCGGGGGAACGAGCAGTACTTC. This encodes CASKAVDRGNEQYF. Full variable domain (remainder filled in from reference TRBV5-6 and TRBJ2-7): DAGVTQSPTHLIKTRGQQVTLRCSPKSGHDTVSWYQQALGQGPQFIFQYYEEEERQRGNFPDRFSGHQFPNYSSELNVNALLLGDSALYLCASKAVDRGNEQYFGPGTRLTVT.

This clone was observed a handful of times. V is TRBV5-5 and J is TRBJ1-1; TRBD1 aligns across 7 bases. Trimming at V came to 4 bases and at J to 5 bases, leaving 5 bases not matched to a gene. The CDR3 length is 13 residues. Germline V gene data show CDR1 as SGHKS and CDR2 as YYEKEE (reference sequence). DNA for the CDR3: TGTGCCAGCAGCACGACAGGGAGTACTGAAGCTTTCTTT. Residues: CASSTTGSTEAFF.

The rearrangement links TRBV28 to TRBJ2-1; D remains unclear. This CDR3 comprises 13 residues. V was shortened by 6 bases and J by 6 bases, with 12 bases between the two germline ends. CDR1 MDHEN and CDR2 SYDVKM come from the germline V gene. The CDR3 nucleotides are TGTGCCAGCAGCCTCCCCGGTCGCAATGAGCAGTTCTTC. Amino acid sequence: CASSLPGRNEQFF.

This clone has a handful of counts. V and J are TRBV28 and TRBJ1-5; D gene unclear. This CDR3 is built from 12 residues. Germline V gene sequence: CDR1 MDHEN, CDR2 SYDVKM. V lost 2 bases and J lost 11, with 10 bases in between. CDR3 nucleotides: TGTGCCAGCAGTTTACGGGGTACCGCCCAGCATTTT. Translating it yields CASSLRGTAQHF.

This clone was detected only a few times. The chain carries TRBV2 and TRBJ1-1; D remains ambiguous. CDR1 and CDR2 from the germline V gene are SNHLY and FYNNEI. Trimming removed 6 bases at V and 5 bases at J, with 10 bases between. The CDR3 length is 12 residues. For the CDR3, the DNA is TGTGCCAGCAGCTATTATGTGACTGAAGCTTTCTTT. This sequence encodes CASSYYVTEAFF.

Only a few counts were recorded for this clone. The rearrangement links TRBV19 to TRBJ2-5, with 7 bases fitting TRBD1. This CDR3 is built from 11 residues. V lost 9 bases and J lost 4; bases outside the gene matches: 2. CDR1 and CDR2 (germline): LNHDA, SQIVND (reference sequence). The CDR3 spells CASRQGETQYF. As DNA, the CDR3 is TGTGCCAGCAGACAGGGAGAGACCCAGTACTTC.

The chain recombines TRBV7-2 with TRBJ2-1; 9 bases map to TRBD2. The CDR3 extends over 15 amino acids. Trimming removed 0 bases from V and 7 bases from J; junction bases left unmatched: 4. Germline V gene sequence: CDR1 SGHTA, CDR2 FQGNSA. In DNA form, the CDR3 reads TGTGCCAGCAGCTTAGCTAGCGGGGGATCTAATGAGCAGTTCTTC. Its protein is CASSLASGGSNEQFF.

This clone was counted a few times. The CDR3 DNA sequence: TGTGCCACCGATTCCCCAACCCCCGGAGCTTTCTTT. It specifies CATDSPTPGAFF. The V gene is TRBV6-6, the J gene TRBJ1-1; no definite D call. Germline loops: CDR1 MNHNY, CDR2 SVGAGI (reference sequence). This CDR3 is built from 12 residues. Trimming left V 10 bases short and J 10 bases short, with 19 bases between.

The gene calls are TRBV4-2 and TRBJ2-7, with 11 bases that match TRBD2. The ends lost 4 bases at V and 6 bases at J; junction bases unmatched: 5. Germline V CDR1 and CDR2: LGHNA, YNFKEQ. The CDR3 has 14 residues. CDR3 sequence reads: CASSPRGTSGEQYF. The CDR3 DNA follows: TGTGCCAGCAGCCCTCGGGGGACTAGCGGCGAGCAGTACTTC.

The rearrangement uses TRBV5-1 and TRBJ2-1; the match to TRBD2 covers 9 bases. The CDR3 spans 15 residues. With 0 bases clipped from V and 6 bases from J, the junction kept 4 bases outside the gene matches. The germline V gene has CDR1 SGHRS and CDR2 YFSETQ. The CDR3 reads CASSLGSSGVNEQFF. CDR3 in DNA: TGCGCCAGCAGCTTGGGGTCTAGCGGGGTCAATGAGCAGTTCTTC.

V is TRBV4-3 and J is TRBJ2-7; 9 nucleotides agree with TRBD1. The CDR3 is 17 residues long. V shed 0 bases, J shed 6 bases, and the junction held 12 bases outside the gene matches. The V gene's germline CDR1 is LGHNA and CDR2 YSLEER. CDR3 in DNA: TGCGCCAGCAGCCAAGATATTGGGACAGGGAGAAGGGCCGAGCAGTACTTC. Translation: CASSQDIGTGRRAEQYF.